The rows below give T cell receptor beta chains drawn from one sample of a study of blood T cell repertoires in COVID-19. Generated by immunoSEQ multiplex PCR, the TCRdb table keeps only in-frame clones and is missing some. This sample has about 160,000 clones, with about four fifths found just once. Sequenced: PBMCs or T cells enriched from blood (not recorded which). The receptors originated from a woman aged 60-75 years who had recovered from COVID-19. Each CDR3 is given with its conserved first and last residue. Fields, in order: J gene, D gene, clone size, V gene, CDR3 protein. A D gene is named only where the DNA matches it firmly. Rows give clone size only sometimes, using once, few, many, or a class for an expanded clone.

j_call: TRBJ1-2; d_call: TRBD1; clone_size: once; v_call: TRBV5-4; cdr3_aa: CASSFSDNRGGAYGYTF
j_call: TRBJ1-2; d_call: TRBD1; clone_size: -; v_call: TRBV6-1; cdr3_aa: CASSSQGNYGYTF
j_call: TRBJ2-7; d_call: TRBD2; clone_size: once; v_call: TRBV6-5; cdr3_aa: CASSYSGRAHEQYF
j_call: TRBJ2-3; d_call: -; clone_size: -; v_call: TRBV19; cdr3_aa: CASSMGPDTDTQYF
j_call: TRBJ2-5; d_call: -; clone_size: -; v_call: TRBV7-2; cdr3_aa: CASSFRGREETQYF
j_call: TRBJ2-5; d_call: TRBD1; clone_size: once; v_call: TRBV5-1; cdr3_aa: CASRPRTGLETQYF
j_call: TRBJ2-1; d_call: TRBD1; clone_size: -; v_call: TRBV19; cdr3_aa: CASSHGQGAEEQFF
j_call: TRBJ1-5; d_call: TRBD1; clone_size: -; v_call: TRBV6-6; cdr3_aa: CASSDGKQGRNQPQHF
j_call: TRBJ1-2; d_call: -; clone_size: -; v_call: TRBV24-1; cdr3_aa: CATSEQGYYGYTF
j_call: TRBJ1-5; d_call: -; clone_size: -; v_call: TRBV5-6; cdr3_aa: CASSLARRSNQPQHF
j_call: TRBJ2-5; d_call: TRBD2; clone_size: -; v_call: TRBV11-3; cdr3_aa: CASSLGLAGKETQYF
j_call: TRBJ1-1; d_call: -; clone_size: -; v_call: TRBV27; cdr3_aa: CASSLSSTGREAFF
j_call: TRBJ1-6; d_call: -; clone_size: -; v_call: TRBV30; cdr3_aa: CAWTGGGSSPLHF
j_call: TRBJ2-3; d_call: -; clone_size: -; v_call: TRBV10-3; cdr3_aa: CAISSYRDSLLLVF
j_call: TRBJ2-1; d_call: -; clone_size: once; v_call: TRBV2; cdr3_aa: CASTQYSEQFF
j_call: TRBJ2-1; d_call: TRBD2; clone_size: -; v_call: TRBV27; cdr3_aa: CASSLLGLAGYGEQFF
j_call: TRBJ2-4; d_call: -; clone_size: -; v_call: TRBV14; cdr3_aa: CASSYTGSYNIQYF
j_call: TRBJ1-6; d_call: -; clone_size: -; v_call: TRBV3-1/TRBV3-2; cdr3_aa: CASSQLVSGSNSPLHF
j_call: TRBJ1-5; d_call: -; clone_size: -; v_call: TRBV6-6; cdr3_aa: CASTVGGESQPQHF
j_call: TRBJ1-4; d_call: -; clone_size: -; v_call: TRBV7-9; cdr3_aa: CASSLGGPEKLFF